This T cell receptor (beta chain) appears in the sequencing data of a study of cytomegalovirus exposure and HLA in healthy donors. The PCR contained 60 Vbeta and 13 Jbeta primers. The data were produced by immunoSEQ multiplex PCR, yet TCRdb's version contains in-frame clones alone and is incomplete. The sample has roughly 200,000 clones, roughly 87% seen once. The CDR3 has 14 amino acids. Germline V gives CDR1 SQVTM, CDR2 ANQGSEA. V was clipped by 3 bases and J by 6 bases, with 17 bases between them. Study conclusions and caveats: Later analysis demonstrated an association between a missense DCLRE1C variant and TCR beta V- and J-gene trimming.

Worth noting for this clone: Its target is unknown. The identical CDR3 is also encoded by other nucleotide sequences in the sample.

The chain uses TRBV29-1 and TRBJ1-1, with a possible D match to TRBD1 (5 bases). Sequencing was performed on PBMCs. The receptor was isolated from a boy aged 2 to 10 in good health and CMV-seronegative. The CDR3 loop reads CSVELGADFSEAFF. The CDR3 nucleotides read TGCAGCGTTGAGTTAGGGGCGGATTTTTCTGAAGCTTTCTTT.